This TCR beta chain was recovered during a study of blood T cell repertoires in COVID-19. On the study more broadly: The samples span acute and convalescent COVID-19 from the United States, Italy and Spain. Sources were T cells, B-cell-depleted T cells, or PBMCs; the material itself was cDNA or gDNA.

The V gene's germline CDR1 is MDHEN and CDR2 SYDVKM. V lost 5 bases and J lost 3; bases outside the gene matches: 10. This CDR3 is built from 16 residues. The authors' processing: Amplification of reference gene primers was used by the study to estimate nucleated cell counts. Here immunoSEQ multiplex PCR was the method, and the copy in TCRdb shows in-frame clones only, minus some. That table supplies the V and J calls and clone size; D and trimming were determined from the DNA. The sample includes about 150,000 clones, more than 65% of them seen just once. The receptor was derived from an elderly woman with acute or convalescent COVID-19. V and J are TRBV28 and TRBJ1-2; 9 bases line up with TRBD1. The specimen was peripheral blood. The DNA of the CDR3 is TGTGCCAGCAGTCTCCCCACAGGGGGCGGTGACTATGGCTACACCTTC. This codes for CASSLPTGGGDYGYTF.